This record concerns one T cell receptor (beta chain) sequence. In the PCR, 60 Vbeta and 13 Jbeta primers were used. Some clones are missing from TCRdb's copy, which holds only in-frame ones; the method was immunoSEQ multiplex PCR. The data hold around 150,000 clones, with roughly 80% observed a single time. The data derive from a study of cytomegalovirus exposure and HLA in healthy donors. CDR3 size: 18 residues. V lost 0 bases to trimming and J lost 7 bases; unmatched junction nucleotides: 10. Looked up from germline, CDR1 is SGHRS and CDR2 is YFSETQ. Sequences were obtained from PBMCs. The TCR originated in a man aged 18-30 years in good health and CMV-seropositive. J is TRBJ2-2 and V is TRBV5-1, with 12 bases that match TRBD2. In DNA form, the CDR3 reads TGCGCCAGCAGCTTGGACTCTCGACTAGCGGGAGTGAGCGGGGAGCTGTTTTTT. Translation: CASSLDSRLAGVSGELFF.